The 15 T cell receptor beta chains below come from one sample, sequenced in a study of cytomegalovirus exposure and HLA in healthy donors. 60 Vbeta and 13 Jbeta primers were used in PCR. The data were produced by immunoSEQ multiplex PCR, yet TCRdb's version contains in-frame clones alone and is incomplete. Of about 88,000 clones detected, approximately 90% appear once; the ten largest clones hold about 2.5%. Sequenced: PBMCs. Receptors were obtained from a man between 18 and 35 years old in good health and CMV-seronegative.

The chain employs TRBV7-6 and TRBJ2-7; TRBD2 agrees at 7 bases. This CDR3 contains 15 residues. Trimming at V came to 4 bases and at J to 2 bases, leaving 8 bases not matched to a gene. Per germline, CDR1 SGHVS and CDR2 FNYEAQ. CDR3 residues: CASSYLSGKAYEQYF. As DNA, the CDR3 is TGTGCCAGCAGCTACCTGAGCGGGAAAGCCTACGAGCAGTACTTC. The full variable domain, with the rest looked up from reference TRBV7-6 and TRBJ2-7, is GAGVSQSPRYKVTKRGQDVALRCDPISGHVSLYWYRQALGQGPEFLTYFNYEAQQDKSGLPNDRFSAERPEGSISTLTIQRTEQRDSAMYRCASSYLSGKAYEQYFGPGTRLTVT.

The chain joins TRBV29-1 to TRBJ2-7; D may be TRBD1 (6 bases). This CDR3 spans 16 amino acids. The V end lost 4 bases, the J end lost 0 bases, and 19 bases lay between the germline ends. CDR1 SQVTM and CDR2 ANQGSEA come from the germline V gene. The chain's CDR3 is CSVAGFGQTVSYEQYF. The DNA for the CDR3 is TGCAGCGTTGCAGGATTCGGACAGACAGTCTCCTACGAGCAGTACTTC.

Only one count was recorded for this clone. The gene calls are TRBV6-1 and TRBJ2-1; tentative D call: TRBD2 (6 bases). CDR1 and CDR2 from the germline V gene are MNHNS and SASEGT. V was shortened by 8 bases and J by 6 bases, with 11 bases between the two germline ends. CDR3 size: 12 residues. CDR3 sequence: CASEGGVNEQFF. CDR3 DNA: TGTGCCAGCGAAGGAGGGGTCAATGAGCAGTTCTTC.

The V gene is TRBV19, the J gene TRBJ1-1, with 11 nucleotides matching TRBD1. V was pared by 5 bases and J by 10 bases, with 15 bases of the junction left unmatched. Per germline, CDR1 LNHDA and CDR2 SQIVND (reference sequence). This CDR3 has 16 residues. CDR3 in DNA: TGTGCCAGTAGTGGACGGACAGGGGGCCGCGGGCCGAGAGCTTTCTTT. Translating gives CASSGRTGGRGPRAFF.

The V gene is TRBV4-1, the J gene TRBJ1-4; no firm D call. V was trimmed by 2 bases and J by 4 bases, leaving 8 bases between them. Germline CDR1 reads MGHRA; CDR2 reads YSYEKL. The CDR3 has 14 amino acids. CDR3 residues: CASSQRTVNEKLFF. For the CDR3, the DNA is TGCGCCAGCAGCCAACGGACTGTTAATGAAAAACTGTTTTTT.

CDR3 amino acids: CASSFRVRSYGYTF. The CDR3, as DNA: TGTGCCAGCAGTTTTCGGGTCCGATCCTATGGCTACACCTTC. The chain couples TRBV28 to TRBJ1-2; D ambiguous. This CDR3 is 14 amino acids long. Germline CDR1 reads MDHEN; CDR2 reads SYDVKM. The ends were cut back, 3 bases at V and 4 bases at J, with 12 bases in the middle.

This chain connects TRBV15 to TRBJ2-5; 7 bases agree with TRBD2. Germline V CDR1 and CDR2: LNHNV, YYDKDF (reference sequence). CDR3 length: 18 residues. V shed 0 bases and J 5 bases; nucleotides not matched to a gene: 15. The CDR3 region is CATSRERVRGGSRETQYF. The CDR3 coding sequence is TGTGCCACCAGCAGAGAAAGGGTCCGTGGCGGGAGTCGGGAGACCCAGTACTTC.

This clone appeared once. The DNA for the CDR3 is TGCGCCAGCAGCCAGGGAGGAGGAAGCAATGAAGCTTTCTTT. Residues: CASSQGGGSNEAFF. V is TRBV5-1 and J is TRBJ1-1; tentatively, D is TRBD1 (5 bases). Germline CDR1 is SGHRS and CDR2 is YFSETQ. Deletions cut 4 bases from V and 7 bases from J, with 17 bases between. This CDR3 is built from 14 residues.

The gene calls are TRBV11-2 and TRBJ2-1; possibly TRBD1 for D (5 bases). This CDR3 is built from 12 residues. Trimming cost V 7 bases and J 9 bases, with 13 bases left between them. Germline V gene sequence: CDR1 SGHAT, CDR2 FQNNGV. DNA of the CDR3: TGTGCCAGCAAAAAGGGTGGGGCTGAGCAGTTCTTC. Translating gives CASKKGGAEQFF.

The chain has TRBV5-4 and TRBJ2-2; TRBD2 agrees at 15 bases. CDR1 is SGHNT, CDR2 YYREEE, per germline (reference sequence). This CDR3 comprises 17 residues. Trimming removed 4 bases from V and 5 bases from J; junction bases left unmatched: 6. The CDR3 DNA reads as TGTGCCAGCAGCCCACAGGGACTAGCGGGAGGAACCGGGGAGCTGTTTTTT. Translation gives CASSPQGLAGGTGELFF. Filled out from reference TRBV5-4 and TRBJ2-2, the complete variable domain reads ETGVTQSPTHLIKTRGQQVTLRCSSQSGHNTVSWYQQALGQGPQFIFQYYREEENGRGNFPPRFSGLQFPNYSSELNVNALELDDSALYLCASSPQGLAGGTGELFFGEGSRLTVL.

The chain recombines TRBV15 with TRBJ1-3; tentatively, D is TRBD1 (6 bases). CDR1 is LNHNV and CDR2 is YYDKDF in the germline V gene (reference sequence). With 1 base removed from V and 0 bases from J, the gap between germline ends came to 7 bases. The CDR3 is 15 residues long. CDR3 nucleotides: TGTGCCACCAGCAGAGGGACAGACTCTGGAAACACCATATATTTT. This codes for CATSRGTDSGNTIYF.

By share of the sample, this clone is large. The V call is TRBV4-3, the J call TRBJ1-1, with no clear D. The CDR3 extends over 15 amino acids. Germline loops: CDR1 LGHNA, CDR2 YSLEER. V was cut by 1 base and J by 2 bases, with 11 bases left in between. CDR3 region: CASSQGWRSNTEAFF. CDR3 nucleotide sequence: TGCGCCAGCAGCCAAGGCTGGCGGTCCAACACTGAAGCTTTCTTT.

This chain joins TRBV7-2 and TRBJ2-1, with TRBD2 matching 15 bases. The ends lost 4 bases at V and 7 bases at J; junction bases unmatched: 2. Germline CDR1 and CDR2: SGHTA and FQGNSA. This CDR3 contains 15 residues. CDR3 DNA: TGTGCCAGCAGCTGGACTAGCGGGAGGGGAAATGAGCAGTTCTTC. It is translated as CASSWTSGRGNEQFF.

In its sample, this clone was seen a few times. The V and J genes are TRBV5-1 and TRBJ2-1; 14 nucleotides match TRBD2. The junction had 13 bases not matched to a gene; V was cut back by 4 bases and J by 7 bases. This CDR3 has 18 amino acids. The germline gives CDR1 SGHRS, CDR2 YFSETQ. In DNA, the CDR3 is TGCGCCAGCAGCCCCGGGACTAGCGGGAGAGGTGGGAATAATGAGCAGTTCTTC. Translated: CASSPGTSGRGGNNEQFF. Full variable domain (rest looked up from reference TRBV5-1 and TRBJ2-1): KAGVTQTPRYLIKTRGQQVTLSCSPISGHRSVSWYQQTPGQGLQFLFEYFSETQRNKGNFPGRFSGRQFSNSRSEMNVSTLELGDSALYLCASSPGTSGRGGNNEQFFGPGTRLTVL.

J is TRBJ2-3 and V is TRBV5-4; D is perhaps TRBD2 (6 bases). This CDR3 has 15 amino acids. Germline V CDR1 and CDR2: SGHNT, YYREEE (reference sequence). V was clipped by 4 bases and J by 7 bases, with 19 bases between them. Written as DNA, the CDR3 is TGTGCCAGCAGCCCCACTAGGAGGGGAATGAATACGCAGTATTTT. Protein product: CASSPTRRGMNTQYF.